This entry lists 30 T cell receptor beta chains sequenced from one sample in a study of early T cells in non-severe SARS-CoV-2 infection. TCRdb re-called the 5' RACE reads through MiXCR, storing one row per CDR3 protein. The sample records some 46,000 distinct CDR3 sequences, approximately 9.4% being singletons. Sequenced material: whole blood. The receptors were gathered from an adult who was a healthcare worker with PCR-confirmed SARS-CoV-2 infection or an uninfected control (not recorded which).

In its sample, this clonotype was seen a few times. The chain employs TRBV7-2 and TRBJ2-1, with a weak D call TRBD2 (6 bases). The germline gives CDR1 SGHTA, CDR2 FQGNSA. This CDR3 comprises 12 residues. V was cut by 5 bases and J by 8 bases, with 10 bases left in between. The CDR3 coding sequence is TGTGCCAGCAGCGTTAGCGGCGATGAGCAGTTCTTC. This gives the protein CASSVSGDEQFF.

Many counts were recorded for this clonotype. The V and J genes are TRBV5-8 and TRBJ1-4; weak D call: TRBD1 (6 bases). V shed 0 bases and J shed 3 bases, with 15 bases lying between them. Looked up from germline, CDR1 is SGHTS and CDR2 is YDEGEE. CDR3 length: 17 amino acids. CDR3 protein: CASSLATNRVANEKLFF. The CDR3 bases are TGTGCCAGCAGCTTGGCCACCAACAGGGTTGCTAATGAAAAACTGTTTTTT.

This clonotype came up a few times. The CDR3, as DNA: TGTGCCAGCAGCTTAATCCCGGCGAGCACTGAAGCTTTCTTT. Translation: CASSLIPASTEAFF. The chain is built from TRBV11-2 and TRBJ1-1, with D unclear. This CDR3 has 14 residues. Between the trimmed V and J ends, which lost 2 bases and 4 bases, there was a span of 11 bases. Germline CDR1 is SGHAT and CDR2 is FQNNGV.

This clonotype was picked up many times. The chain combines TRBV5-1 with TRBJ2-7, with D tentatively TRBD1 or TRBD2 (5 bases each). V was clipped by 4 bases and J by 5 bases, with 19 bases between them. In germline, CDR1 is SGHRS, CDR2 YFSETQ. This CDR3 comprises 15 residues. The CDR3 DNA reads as TGCGCCAGCAGCCATTACCGGGACCGGGGCGACGAGCAGTACTTC. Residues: CASSHYRDRGDEQYF.

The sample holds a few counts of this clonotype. The CDR3 region is CASSEGLFQGARTDTQYF. CDR3 DNA: TGTGCCAGCAGCGAAGGGTTGTTCCAGGGGGCTCGCACAGATACGCAGTATTTT. This sequence joins TRBV7-3 and TRBJ2-3; 8 bases fit TRBD1. Germline values: CDR1 SGHTA, CDR2 FQGTGA. The ends lost 5 bases at V and 1 base at J; junction bases unmatched: 14. The CDR3 contains 18 residues.

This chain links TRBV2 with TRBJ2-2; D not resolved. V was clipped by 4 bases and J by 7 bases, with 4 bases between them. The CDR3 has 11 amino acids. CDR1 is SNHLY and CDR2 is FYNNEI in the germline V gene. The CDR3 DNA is TGTGCCAGCAGTGGGGGCGGGGAGCTGTTTTTT. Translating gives CASSGGGELFF.

Here the CDR3 DNA reads TGTGCCAGCAGCCCCGTGACAGGGGGGAATCAGCCCCAGCATTTT. Translating it yields CASSPVTGGNQPQHF. The chain couples TRBV6-2 or TRBV6-3 to TRBJ1-5; 9 bases map to TRBD1. The CDR3 covers 15 residues. Germline lookup yields CDR1 MNHEY and CDR2 SVGEGT. J gave up 4 bases and V 6 bases, and 7 bases lay outside the gene matches.

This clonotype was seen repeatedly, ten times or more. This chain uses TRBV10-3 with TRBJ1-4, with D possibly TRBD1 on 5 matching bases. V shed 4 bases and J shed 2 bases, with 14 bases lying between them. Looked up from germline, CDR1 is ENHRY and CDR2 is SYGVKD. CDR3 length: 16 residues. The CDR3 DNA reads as TGTGCCATCAGTGCCAGCAAAGGGGTGACTAATGAAAAACTGTTTTTT. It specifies CAISASKGVTNEKLFF.

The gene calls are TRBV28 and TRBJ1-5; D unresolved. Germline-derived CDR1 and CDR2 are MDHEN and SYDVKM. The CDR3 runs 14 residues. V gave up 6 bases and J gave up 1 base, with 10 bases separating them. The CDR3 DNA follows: TGTGCCAGCAGGGGTCAACAGAGCAATCAGCCCCAGCATTTT. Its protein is CASRGQQSNQPQHF.

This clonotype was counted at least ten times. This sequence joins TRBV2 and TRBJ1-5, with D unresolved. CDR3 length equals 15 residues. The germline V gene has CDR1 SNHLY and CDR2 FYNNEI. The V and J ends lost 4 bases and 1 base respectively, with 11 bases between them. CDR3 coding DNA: TGTGCCAGCAGTGGGTCGGGTTTCAGCAATCAGCCCCAGCATTTT. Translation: CASSGSGFSNQPQHF.

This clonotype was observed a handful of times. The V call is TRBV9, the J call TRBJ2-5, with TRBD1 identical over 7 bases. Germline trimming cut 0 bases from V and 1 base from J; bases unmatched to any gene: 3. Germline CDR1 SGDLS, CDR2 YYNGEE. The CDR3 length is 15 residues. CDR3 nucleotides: TGTGCCAGCAGCGTAGACAACAGGGGCCAAGAGACCCAGTACTTC. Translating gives CASSVDNRGQETQYF.

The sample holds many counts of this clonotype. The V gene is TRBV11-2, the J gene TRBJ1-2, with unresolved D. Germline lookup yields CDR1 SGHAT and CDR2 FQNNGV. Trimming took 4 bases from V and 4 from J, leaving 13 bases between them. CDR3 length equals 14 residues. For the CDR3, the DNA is TGTGCCAGCAGCTCCGCGAGGACTGGCTATGGCTACACCTTC. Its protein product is CASSSARTGYGYTF. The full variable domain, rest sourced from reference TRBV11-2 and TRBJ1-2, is EAGVAQSPRYKIIEKRQSVAFWCNPISGHATLYWYQQILGQGPKLLIQFQNNGVVDDSQLPKDRFSAERLKGVDSTLKIQPAKLEDSAVYLCASSSARTGYGYTFGSGTRLTVV.

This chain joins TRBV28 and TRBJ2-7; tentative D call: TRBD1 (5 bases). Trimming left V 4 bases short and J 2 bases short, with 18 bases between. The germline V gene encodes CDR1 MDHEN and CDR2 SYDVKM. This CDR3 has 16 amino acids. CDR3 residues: CASSWPSRALTYEQYF. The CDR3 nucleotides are TGTGCCAGCAGTTGGCCGAGCAGGGCACTAACCTACGAGCAGTACTTC.

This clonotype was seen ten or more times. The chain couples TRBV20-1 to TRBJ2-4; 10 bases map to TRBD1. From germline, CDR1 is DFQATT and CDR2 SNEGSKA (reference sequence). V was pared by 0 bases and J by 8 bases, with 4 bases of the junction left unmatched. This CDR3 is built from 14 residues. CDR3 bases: TGCAGTGCTAGAGAAGGAGGACAGGGGGACATTCAGTACTTC. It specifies CSAREGGQGDIQYF.

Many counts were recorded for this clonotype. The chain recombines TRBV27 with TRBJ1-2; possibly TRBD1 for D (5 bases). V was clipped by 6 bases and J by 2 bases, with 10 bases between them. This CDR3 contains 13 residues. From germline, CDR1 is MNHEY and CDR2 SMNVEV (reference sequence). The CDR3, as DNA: TGTGCCAGCAGAGGGACGGTGAACTATGGCTACACCTTC. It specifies CASRGTVNYGYTF.

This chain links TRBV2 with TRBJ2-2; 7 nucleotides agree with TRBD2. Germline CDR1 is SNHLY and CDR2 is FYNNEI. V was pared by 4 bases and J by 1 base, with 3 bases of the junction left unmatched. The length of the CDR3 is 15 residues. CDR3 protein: CASSGASGNTGELFF. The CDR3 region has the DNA TGTGCCAGCAGTGGAGCTAGCGGGAACACCGGGGAGCTGTTTTTT.

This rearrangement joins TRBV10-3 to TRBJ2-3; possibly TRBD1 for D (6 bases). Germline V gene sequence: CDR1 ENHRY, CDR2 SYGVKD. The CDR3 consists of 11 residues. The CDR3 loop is CASGVADTQYF. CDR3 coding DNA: TGTGCTTCAGGGGTTGCAGATACGCAGTATTTT.

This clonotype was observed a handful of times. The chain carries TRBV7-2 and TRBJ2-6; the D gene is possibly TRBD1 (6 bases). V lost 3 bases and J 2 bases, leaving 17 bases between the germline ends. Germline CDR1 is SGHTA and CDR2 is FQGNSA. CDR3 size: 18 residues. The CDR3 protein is CASSFGTGTSAGANVLTF. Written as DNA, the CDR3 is TGTGCCAGCAGCTTTGGTACAGGGACCTCTGCTGGGGCCAACGTCCTGACTTTC.

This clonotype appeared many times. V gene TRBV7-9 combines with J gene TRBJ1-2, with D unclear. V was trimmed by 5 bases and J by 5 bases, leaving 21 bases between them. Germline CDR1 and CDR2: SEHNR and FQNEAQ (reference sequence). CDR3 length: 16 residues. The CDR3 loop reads CASSTNKGFSLYGYTF. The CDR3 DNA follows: TGTGCCAGCAGCACAAACAAGGGTTTCTCGCTATATGGCTACACCTTC.

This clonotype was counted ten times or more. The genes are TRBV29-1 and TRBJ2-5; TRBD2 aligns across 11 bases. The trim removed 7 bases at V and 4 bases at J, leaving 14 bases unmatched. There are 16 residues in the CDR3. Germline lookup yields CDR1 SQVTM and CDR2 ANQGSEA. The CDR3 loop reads CSAAKGLAGGGETQYF. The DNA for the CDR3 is TGCAGCGCCGCGAAGGGATTAGCGGGAGGGGGAGAGACCCAGTACTTC. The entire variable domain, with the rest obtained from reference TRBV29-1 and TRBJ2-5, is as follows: SAVISQKPSRDICQRGTSLTIQCQVDSQVTMMFWYRQQPGQSLTLIATANQGSEATYESGFVIDKFPISRPNLTFSTLTVSNMSPEDSSIYLCSAAKGLAGGGETQYFGPGTRLLVL.

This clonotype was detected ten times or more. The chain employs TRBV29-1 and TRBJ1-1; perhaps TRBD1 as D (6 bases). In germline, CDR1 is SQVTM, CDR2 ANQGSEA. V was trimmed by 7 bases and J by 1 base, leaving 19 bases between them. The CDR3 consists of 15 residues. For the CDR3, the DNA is TGCAGCGCTGGAGACCCGACAGGAGCGAACACTGAAGCTTTCTTT. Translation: CSAGDPTGANTEAFF.

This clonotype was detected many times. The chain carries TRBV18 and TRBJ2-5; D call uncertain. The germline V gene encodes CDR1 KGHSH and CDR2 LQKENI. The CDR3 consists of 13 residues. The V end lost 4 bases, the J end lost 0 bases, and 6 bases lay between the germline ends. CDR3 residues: CASSQNHQETQYF. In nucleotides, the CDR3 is TGTGCCAGCTCACAGAACCACCAAGAGACCCAGTACTTC.

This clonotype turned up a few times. CDR3 nucleotides: TGTGCCAGCAGCCAAGGGACTAGTGGAAATGAGCAGTTCTTC. It is translated as CASSQGTSGNEQFF. This chain uses TRBV3-1 with TRBJ2-1; 7 nucleotides match TRBD2. Germline V gene data show CDR1 as LGHDT and CDR2 as YNNKEL (reference sequence). There are 14 residues in the CDR3. J was trimmed by 7 bases and V by 1 base; bases with no gene match: 4.

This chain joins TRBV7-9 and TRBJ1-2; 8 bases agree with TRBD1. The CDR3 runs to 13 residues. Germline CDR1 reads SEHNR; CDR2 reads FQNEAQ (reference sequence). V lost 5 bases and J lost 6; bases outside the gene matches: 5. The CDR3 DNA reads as TGTGCCAGCAGCCCGGACAGGGTAGATGGCTACACCTTC. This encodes CASSPDRVDGYTF.

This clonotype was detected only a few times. The CDR3 loop reads CASSLGTGKEKLFF. The DNA for the CDR3 is TGTGCCAGCAGTTTGGGAACAGGGAAAGAAAAACTGTTTTTT. This chain connects TRBV12-3 or TRBV12-4 to TRBJ1-4; a possible D gene is TRBD1 (6 bases). CDR3 length: 14 amino acids. The ends were cut back, 3 bases at V and 8 bases at J, with 13 bases in the middle.

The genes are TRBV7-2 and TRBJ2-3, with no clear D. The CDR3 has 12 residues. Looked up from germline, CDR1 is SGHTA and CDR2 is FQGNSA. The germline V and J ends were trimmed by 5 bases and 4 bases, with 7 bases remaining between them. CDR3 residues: CASSPPADTQYF. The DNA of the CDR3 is TGTGCCAGCAGCCCCCCTGCAGATACGCAGTATTTT.

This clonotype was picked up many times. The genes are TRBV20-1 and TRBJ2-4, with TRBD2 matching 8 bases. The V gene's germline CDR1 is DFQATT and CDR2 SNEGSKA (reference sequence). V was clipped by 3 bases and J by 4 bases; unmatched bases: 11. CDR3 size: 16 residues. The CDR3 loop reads CSARWGSGERKNIQYF. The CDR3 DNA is TGCAGTGCTAGGTGGGGTAGCGGGGAACGTAAAAACATTCAGTACTTC.

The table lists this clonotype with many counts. CDR3 sequence reads: CASSLGRHNEQFF. The DNA for the CDR3 is TGTGCCAGCAGCTTAGGGCGACACAATGAGCAGTTCTTC. The chain employs TRBV7-9 and TRBJ2-1, with no clear D. V dropped 1 base and J dropped 5 bases, with 6 bases sitting between them. This CDR3 is 13 amino acids long. Germline CDR1 SEHNR, CDR2 FQNEAQ (reference sequence).

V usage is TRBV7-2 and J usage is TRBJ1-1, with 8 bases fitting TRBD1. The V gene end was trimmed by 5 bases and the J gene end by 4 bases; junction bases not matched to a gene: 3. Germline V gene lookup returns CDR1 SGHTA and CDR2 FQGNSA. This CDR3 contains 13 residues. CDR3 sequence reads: CASSEQGGTEAFF. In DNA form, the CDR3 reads TGTGCCAGCAGCGAACAGGGGGGCACTGAAGCTTTCTTT. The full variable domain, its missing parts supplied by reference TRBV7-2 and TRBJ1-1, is GAGVSQSPSNKVTEKGKDVELRCDPISGHTALYWYRQSLGQGLEFLIYFQGNSAPDKSGLPSDRFSAERTGGSVSTLTIQRTQQEDSAVYLCASSEQGGTEAFFGQGTRLTVV.

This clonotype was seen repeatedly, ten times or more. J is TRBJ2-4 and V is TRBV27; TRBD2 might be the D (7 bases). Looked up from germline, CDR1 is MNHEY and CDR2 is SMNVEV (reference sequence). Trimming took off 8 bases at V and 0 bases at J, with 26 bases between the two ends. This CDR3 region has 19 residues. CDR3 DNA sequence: TGTGCCAGCGCCCCGGGGGGCTCCCGGAGTGAGCTAGCCAAAAACATTCAGTACTTC. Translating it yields CASAPGGSRSELAKNIQYF.